The 21 T cell receptor beta chains reported below all come from one sample, sequenced in a study of blood T cells in healthy people across ages. Primers used in a second PCR of about 7 to 12 cycles were a sample-barcoded 5' primer and a J-beta primer mix. TCRdb re-derived calls from the 5' RACE reads in MiXCR, one entry per CDR3 protein. The sample includes more than 900,000 distinct CDR3 sequences, roughly a quarter of them seen just once. This sample was shared with a second study, whose subject was T cells of mothers and their children.

Source material: blood. These receptors originate from a girl aged 2-10 years in good health.

The CDR3 region is CASSYEGGGYTF. The CDR3 DNA is TGTGCCAGCAGTTACGAGGGGGGAGGCTACACCTTC. The chain is built from TRBV6-6 and TRBJ1-2, with D possibly TRBD1 on 6 matching bases. Germline V gives CDR1 MNHNY, CDR2 SVGAGI (reference sequence). CDR3 length equals 12 residues. Trimming took off 2 bases at V and 8 bases at J, with 9 bases between the two ends.

The chain uses TRBV3-1 and TRBJ2-1; D unresolved. The CDR3 extends over 15 amino acids. Germline V gene data show CDR1 as LGHDT and CDR2 as YNNKEL (reference sequence). The germline V and J ends were trimmed by 3 bases and 2 bases, with 11 bases remaining between them. The CDR3 protein is CASSHRYQTYNEQFF. The CDR3 bases are TGTGCCAGCAGCCACCGATACCAAACCTACAATGAGCAGTTCTTC.

This clonotype has only a few counts. The gene calls are TRBV7-8 and TRBJ2-1; no firm D call. The CDR3 runs to 14 residues. The germline V and J ends were trimmed by 5 bases and 6 bases, with 14 bases remaining between them. Germline V gives CDR1 SGHVS, CDR2 FQNEAQ. This CDR3 is CASSLLVGFNEQFF. CDR3 DNA: TGTGCCAGCAGCCTTCTGGTGGGATTCAATGAGCAGTTCTTC.

The V call is TRBV12-3 or TRBV12-4, the J call TRBJ1-1, with D possibly being TRBD1 (5 bases). Trimming cost V 3 bases and J 6 bases, with 11 bases left between them. The CDR3 is 13 amino acids. The CDR3 nucleotides read TGTGCCAGCAGTTTTTGGGGCAGAGCTGAAGCTTTCTTT. Protein product: CASSFWGRAEAFF.

The rearrangement uses TRBV18 and TRBJ2-7, with TRBD2 matching over 7 bases. This CDR3 has 14 residues. J gave up 1 base and V 3 bases, and 3 bases lay outside the gene matches. Germline CDR1 KGHSH, CDR2 LQKENI. The CDR3 coding sequence is TGTGCCAGCTCACCTCGACTAGCTTCCTACGAGCAGTACTTC. This translates into CASSPRLASYEQYF.

This clonotype came up a few times. The J gene is TRBJ2-2, the V gene TRBV9, with 8 bases lining up with TRBD2. The CDR3 has 18 residues. Germline-derived CDR1 and CDR2 are SGDLS and YYNGEE. V trimming: 2 bases; J trimming: 3 bases; junction bases outside the gene matches: 12. The CDR3 nucleotides read TGTGCCAGCAGCGTGCAGGGAACGGGAGGGCCGGACACCGGGGAGCTGTTTTTT. Protein sequence: CASSVQGTGGPDTGELFF.

This clonotype turned up a few times. The chain joins TRBV7-3 to TRBJ2-7, with a tentative D call TRBD2 (6 bases). V was clipped by 3 bases and J by 4 bases, with 28 bases between them. The germline V gene has CDR1 SGHTA and CDR2 FQGTGA. The CDR3 loop spans 19 amino acids. The CDR3 DNA sequence: TGTGCCAGCAGCTTTTTAGGGGAACCTCGCGGGACCAACGCGTACGAGCAGTACTTC. Residues: CASSFLGEPRGTNAYEQYF. Together with reference TRBV7-3 and TRBJ2-7, the CDR3 gives the full variable domain: GAGVSQTPSNKVTEKGKYVELRCDPISGHTALYWYRQSLGQGPEFLIYFQGTGAADDSGLPNDRFFAVRPEGSVSTLKIQRTERGDSAVYLCASSFLGEPRGTNAYEQYFGPGTRLTVT.

The V call is TRBV7-2, the J call TRBJ1-2; D is undetermined. CDR3 size: 13 residues. The V gene lost 8 bases and the J gene lost 3 bases, with 13 bases spanning the gap. CDR1 is SGHTA, CDR2 FQGNSA, per germline. This chain's CDR3 is CASGTRQHYGYTF. Here the CDR3 DNA reads TGTGCCAGCGGCACCCGTCAGCACTATGGCTACACCTTC.

This chain joins TRBV20-1 and TRBJ1-1, with D uncertain. The CDR3 consists of 12 residues. V was cut by 0 bases and J by 4 bases, with 6 bases left in between. The germline gives CDR1 DFQATT, CDR2 SNEGSKA (reference sequence). The CDR3 spells CSARDRGTEAFF. CDR3 DNA sequence: TGCAGTGCTAGAGATAGAGGCACTGAAGCTTTCTTT.

In its sample, this clonotype was seen a few times. This chain uses TRBV12-3 or TRBV12-4 with TRBJ2-7; 8 bases are a match to TRBD1. V trimming: 6 bases; J trimming: 1 base; junction bases outside the gene matches: 8. This CDR3 is 15 amino acids long. CDR3 amino acids: CASRRDRGRSYEQYF. The CDR3 coding sequence is TGTGCCAGCAGGAGAGACAGGGGAAGGTCCTACGAGCAGTACTTC.

This clonotype appeared once. The chain links TRBV7-2 to TRBJ2-1; D is ambiguous. CDR1 is SGHTA, CDR2 FQGNSA, per germline. V lost 2 bases and J lost 6, with 14 bases in between. The CDR3 has 15 residues. In nucleotides, the CDR3 is TGTGCCAGCAGCTTAAGAGACTTTCTCCTCAATGAGCAGTTCTTC. Its protein product is CASSLRDFLLNEQFF.

Here the CDR3 DNA reads TGTGCCAGCAGCCCAGCCCGGGACGGGGGAAGAGAGCAGTACTTC. It is translated as CASSPARDGGREQYF. This chain uses TRBV11-3 with TRBJ2-7; TRBD2 might be the D (6 bases). The CDR3 sequence is 15 residues long. Trimming stripped 5 bases from V and 7 bases from J, with 21 bases between. The germline V gene has CDR1 SGHNT and CDR2 YENEEA.

The chain links TRBV7-8 to TRBJ1-3; D is unresolved. The germline gives CDR1 SGHVS, CDR2 FQNEAQ. The CDR3 extends over 13 amino acids. V gave up 5 bases and J gave up 8 bases, with 13 bases separating them. CDR3 bases: TGTGCCAGCAGCCTCGACCGTGGTCACACCATATATTTT. It translates to CASSLDRGHTIYF.

This clonotype has more than one count but fewer than ten. The V gene is TRBV4-1, the J gene TRBJ2-3; TRBD2 agrees at 12 bases. The CDR3 spans 21 residues. With V trimmed by 3 bases and J by 0 bases, 16 bases remained unmatched. Germline V gene data show CDR1 as MGHRA and CDR2 as YSYEKL. The CDR3 DNA sequence: TGCGCCAGCAGCCACGACAGGCGGACTAGCGGGACCACGGGGAGCACAGATACGCAGTATTTT. This sequence encodes CASSHDRRTSGTTGSTDTQYF.

This clonotype was observed a few times. The chain carries TRBV10-3 and TRBJ2-5; a possible D gene is TRBD2 (6 bases). CDR3 length equals 13 residues. V gave up 9 bases and J gave up 11 bases, with 22 bases separating them. The germline CDR1 and CDR2 sequences are ENHRY and SYGVKD. The CDR3 DNA follows: TGTGCCATTAGAACAGGCGGCTCGGGGGAGCAGTACTTC. Translation gives CAIRTGGSGEQYF.

This clonotype was counted ten times or more. The genes are TRBV12-3 or TRBV12-4 and TRBJ1-4, with D tentatively TRBD1 (5 bases). V lost 5 bases, J lost 5 bases, and 12 bases lay in between. The CDR3 loop spans 14 amino acids. The CDR3 DNA reads TGTGCCAGCAGTCTCCAGGGTACGAATGAAAAACTGTTTTTT. Translating gives CASSLQGTNEKLFF.

A few counts support this clonotype. The chain has TRBV14 and TRBJ2-5; D ambiguous. Judging by the DNA end, TRBJ2-7 fits better; the J call may be wrong. The CDR3 covers 13 residues. Germline V gene data show CDR1 as SGHDN and CDR2 as FVKESK. The CDR3 DNA sequence: TGTGCCAGCAGCCAAGAACTTTTCTACGAGCAGTACTTC. Residues: CASSQELFYEQYF.

The chain combines TRBV14 with TRBJ2-2; D possibly uses TRBD1 or TRBD2 (5 bases each). The V and J ends lost 2 bases and 3 bases respectively, with 10 bases between them. There are 15 residues in the CDR3. Germline V gene sequence: CDR1 SGHDN, CDR2 FVKESK. CDR3: CASSQRDGDTGELFF. In DNA form, the CDR3 reads TGTGCCAGCAGCCAAAGGGACGGGGACACCGGGGAGCTGTTTTTT.

The gene calls are TRBV4-3 and TRBJ1-2, with D hard to call. The CDR3 is 13 amino acids. The germline V gene encodes CDR1 LGHNA and CDR2 YSLEER. Trimming stripped 5 bases from V and 7 bases from J, with 14 bases between. The CDR3 protein is CASSYAGLRGYTF. The CDR3 DNA follows: TGCGCCAGCAGCTACGCAGGTCTTCGTGGCTACACCTTC.

The rearrangement joins TRBV15 to TRBJ2-6; 7 bases are a match to TRBD1. CDR1 LNHNV and CDR2 YYDKDF come from the germline V gene (reference sequence). The CDR3 length is 18 residues. With 1 base clipped from V and 0 bases from J, the junction kept 6 bases outside the gene matches. The CDR3 sequence: CATSRAGTVISGANVLTF. The CDR3 DNA sequence: TGTGCCACCAGCAGAGCGGGGACAGTAATCTCTGGGGCCAACGTCCTGACTTTC.

The genes are TRBV12-3 or TRBV12-4 and TRBJ1-2; TRBD1 is a possible D gene (5 bases). The V and J ends lost 5 bases and 5 bases respectively, with 18 bases between them. The CDR3 is made up of 15 amino acids. In DNA form, the CDR3 reads TGTGCCAGCAGTAATGGGAGGGGAATGCCTTATGGCTACACCTTC. As protein: CASSNGRGMPYGYTF.